This T cell receptor (beta chain) originates from a study of blood T cells in healthy people across ages. This clonotype was detected only a few times. Together with a sample-barcoded 5' primer, a J-beta primer mix was included in a second PCR lasting 7 to 11 cycles. TCRdb re-derived calls from the 5' RACE reads in MiXCR, one entry per CDR3 protein. The sample has over a million distinct CDR3 sequences, about 45% seen once. Germline V gene data show CDR1 as SQVTM and CDR2 as ANQGSEA. Trimming pared 8 bases from V and 3 bases from J, leaving 17 bases between. This CDR3 is built from 14 residues. The V and J genes are TRBV29-1 and TRBJ2-1, with a tentative D call TRBD2 (5 bases). The sequence derives from a woman aged 18-30 years in good health. The material sequenced was blood. DNA for the CDR3: TGCAGCCCCCACGGTGGGAGATACTACAATGAGCAGTTCTTC. Translation gives CSPHGGRYYNEQFF.